These 20 T cell receptor beta chains came from one sample sequenced in a study of CD8 T cells in ankylosing spondylitis (dated by TCRdb to about 2017). Broad study findings and their caveats: A TCR beta motif made up of several highly homologous amino acid variants appeared to be characteristic of blood from ankylosing spondylitis patients.

Their antigens are not known. Library generation was performed with 5' RACE. Sequencing instrument: Illumina HiSeq 2500. TCRdb handled the public reads itself, with Q25 trimming in fastp and clone calling in MiXCR, and kept productive beta chains. CDR3 protein sequences are deduplicated, and each keeps its most common genes and DNA. This sample is represented by about 500,000 distinct CDR3 sequences; approximately 5% of them were singletons. The ten largest account for around 3.4% of the sample. The sequenced sample consisted of blood, either unsorted or a sorted T cell fraction (not recorded which). The receptors were sampled from a male donor with ankylosing spondylitis.

This clonotype was counted at least ten times. The chain couples TRBV27 to TRBJ2-1; TRBD2 agrees at 14 bases. CDR1 is MNHEY, CDR2 SMNVEV, per germline (reference sequence). This CDR3 spans 15 amino acids. J lost 5 bases, V lost 3 bases, and 0 bases had no gene match. The CDR3 reads CASSLTSGRDNEQFF. In DNA, the CDR3 is TGTGCCAGCAGTTTGACTAGCGGGAGGGACAATGAGCAGTTCTTC.

This clonotype was picked up many times. This chain joins TRBV7-8 and TRBJ1-4, with D perhaps matching TRBD1 (5 bases). Trimming took 2 bases from V and 8 from J, leaving 12 bases between them. CDR1 and CDR2 from the germline V gene are SGHVS and FQNEAQ. This CDR3 spans 14 amino acids. CDR3 sequence: CASSLRRAQEKLFF. In nucleotides, the CDR3 is TGTGCCAGCAGCTTACGCAGGGCGCAAGAAAAACTGTTTTTT.

V usage is TRBV28 and J usage is TRBJ2-1; 10 bases are a match to TRBD2. Trimming removed 6 bases from V and 8 bases from J; junction bases left unmatched: 10. Germline V CDR1 and CDR2: MDHEN, SYDVKM. There are 15 residues in the CDR3. CDR3 sequence: CASSLSGTSEDEQFF. Written as DNA, the CDR3 is TGTGCCAGCAGCCTATCGGGGACTAGCGAGGATGAGCAGTTCTTC.

This clonotype appeared many times. The chain joins TRBV29-1 to TRBJ2-3; no firm D call. Germline V CDR1 and CDR2: SQVTM, ANQGSEA. V was clipped by 8 bases and J by 0 bases, with 12 bases between them. This CDR3 spans 13 amino acids. This CDR3 reads CSSRVASTDTQYF. The CDR3 nucleotides read TGCAGCTCAAGGGTTGCTAGCACAGATACGCAGTATTTT.

This clonotype has a count of ten or more. V and J are TRBV4-3 and TRBJ1-1, with D unclear. The CDR3 covers 13 residues. Trimming pared 4 bases from V and 2 bases from J, leaving 8 bases between. CDR1 is LGHNA and CDR2 is YSLEER in the germline V gene. In nucleotides, the CDR3 is TGCGCCAGCAGCCTACAGCCAAACACTGAAGCTTTCTTT. This gives the protein CASSLQPNTEAFF.

V gene TRBV5-1 combines with J gene TRBJ2-5; tentative D call: TRBD2 (5 bases). This CDR3 is 11 amino acids long. V was cut by 5 bases and J by 3 bases, with 5 bases left in between. Per the germline V gene, CDR1 is SGHRS and CDR2 is YFSETQ. CDR3: CASREEETQYF. DNA for the CDR3: TGCGCCAGCAGGGAGGAAGAGACCCAGTACTTC.

This clonotype was observed many times. The V gene is TRBV9, the J gene TRBJ2-7; D is ambiguous. V shed 3 bases and J shed 2 bases, with 9 bases lying between them. The germline CDR1 and CDR2 sequences are SGDLS and YYNGEE. This CDR3 contains 13 residues. The CDR3 DNA reads as TGTGCCAGCAGCGCCGGGCCCCCCTACGAGCAGTACTTC. Amino acid sequence: CASSAGPPYEQYF.

Only a few counts were recorded for this clonotype. This sequence joins TRBV7-9 and TRBJ2-7; D is possibly TRBD1 or TRBD2 (6 bases each). This CDR3 contains 12 residues. V was clipped by 2 bases and J by 13 bases, with 15 bases between them. Germline V gene sequence: CDR1 SEHNR, CDR2 FQNEAQ (reference sequence). The CDR3 loop reads CASSLKAQGTYF. Written as DNA, the CDR3 is TGTGCCAGCAGCTTAAAGGCGCAGGGGACTTACTTC.

This clonotype was counted ten times or more. This rearrangement joins TRBV5-1 to TRBJ2-3; D uncertain. V gave up 4 bases and J gave up 2 bases, with 8 bases separating them. CDR1 SGHRS and CDR2 YFSETQ come from the germline V gene. The CDR3 has 13 amino acids. The CDR3 loop reads CASSTGPTDTQYF. CDR3 bases: TGCGCCAGCAGCACCGGCCCCACAGATACGCAGTATTTT.

In its sample, this clonotype was seen many times. The chain joins TRBV5-1 to TRBJ1-2; no clear D gene. CDR1 and CDR2 from the germline V gene are SGHRS and YFSETQ. The CDR3 extends over 14 amino acids. V lost 3 bases to trimming and J lost 2 bases, with 11 bases between them. The chain's CDR3 is CASSSRLANYGYTF. CDR3 DNA sequence: TGCGCCAGCAGCTCTCGACTGGCGAACTATGGCTACACCTTC.

This clonotype was picked up a small number of times. In DNA, the CDR3 is TGTGCCAGCAGCCACGACAGCTACAATGAGCAGTTCTTC. Its translation is CASSHDSYNEQFF. The chain uses TRBV28 and TRBJ2-1; weak D call: TRBD1 (5 bases). Trimming shortened V by 6 bases and J by 3 bases, and 9 bases separated the two germline ends. The CDR3 covers 13 residues. Germline V gene data show CDR1 as MDHEN and CDR2 as SYDVKM.

This clonotype was observed many times. The V and J genes are TRBV12-3 or TRBV12-4 and TRBJ1-1; no reliable D call. V was clipped by 6 bases and J by 1 base, with 12 bases between them. The length of the CDR3 is 14 residues. This CDR3 is CASRKGWGNTEAFF. The CDR3 nucleotides read TGTGCCAGCAGGAAAGGTTGGGGGAACACTGAAGCTTTCTTT.

J is TRBJ2-3 and V is TRBV7-2; D ambiguous. The germline V and J ends were trimmed by 6 bases and 2 bases, with 9 bases remaining between them. Germline CDR1 is SGHTA and CDR2 is FQGNSA. The CDR3 totals 13 residues. CDR3 DNA: TGTGCCAGCAGGAACGGACCCACAGATACGCAGTATTTT. This encodes CASRNGPTDTQYF.

In this sample, this clonotype turned up many times. The chain employs TRBV15 and TRBJ2-7; D tentatively fits TRBD1 or TRBD2 (5 bases each). The germline V gene has CDR1 LNHNV and CDR2 YYDKDF (reference sequence). V lost 0 bases and J lost 1, with 10 bases in between. The CDR3 has 15 residues. CDR3 amino acids: CATSREGTLSYEQYF. In nucleotides, the CDR3 is TGTGCCACCAGCAGAGAGGGGACCTTATCCTACGAGCAGTACTTC.

This clonotype was seen many times. V gene TRBV5-1 combines with J gene TRBJ2-2; D is ambiguous. Germline loops: CDR1 SGHRS, CDR2 YFSETQ. The CDR3 is 12 residues long. Trimming pared 7 bases from V and 5 bases from J, leaving 9 bases between. The chain's CDR3 is CASLTPTGELFF. In DNA form, the CDR3 reads TGCGCCAGCCTGACCCCGACCGGGGAGCTGTTTTTT.

The table lists this clonotype with many counts. This sequence joins TRBV12-3 or TRBV12-4 and TRBJ2-1; D ambiguous. The CDR3 extends over 11 amino acids. Trimming stripped 7 bases from V and 9 bases from J, with 10 bases between. DNA of the CDR3: TGTGCCAGCACCACGTTGGGTGAGCAGTTCTTC. Its protein is CASTTLGEQFF.

The gene calls are TRBV6-6 and TRBJ1-3; D is ambiguous. The germline CDR1 and CDR2 sequences are MNHNY and SVGAGI (reference sequence). Trimming removed 0 bases from V and 6 bases from J, with 3 bases in between. This CDR3 spans 12 amino acids. CDR3 loop: CASSYSQNTIYF. In DNA, the CDR3 is TGTGCCAGCAGTTACTCCCAAAACACCATATATTTT.

V gene TRBV3-1 combines with J gene TRBJ1-5; 9 nucleotides match TRBD1. The CDR3 consists of 21 residues. Germline CDR1 reads LGHDT; CDR2 reads YNNKEL (reference sequence). V lost 2 bases to trimming and J lost 4 bases; unmatched junction nucleotides: 21. The CDR3 bases are TGTGCCAGCAGCCAAAGGCCGTTCGGGACAGGGTATGACGAAAGGAATCAGCCCCAGCATTTT. This translates into CASSQRPFGTGYDERNQPQHF.

This clonotype was seen repeatedly, ten times or more. The J gene is TRBJ2-7, the V gene TRBV20-1; D not certain. V was trimmed by 2 bases and J by 2 bases, leaving 13 bases between them. The CDR3 runs 14 residues. Germline CDR1 DFQATT, CDR2 SNEGSKA (reference sequence). CDR3 in DNA: TGCAGTGCTAGACGGCGAAAGAATCCCTACGAGCAGTACTTC. It specifies CSARRRKNPYEQYF.

This clonotype was counted only a few times. V and J are TRBV5-5 and TRBJ1-2, with 7 bases aligning to TRBD1. Losses at the gene ends were 5 bases for V and 7 bases for J; bases not matched to a gene: 17. Germline assignment: CDR1 SGHKS and CDR2 YYEKEE (reference sequence). This CDR3 is 16 amino acids long. The CDR3 nucleotides read TGTGCCAGCAGGGGGACCGGGACAGCCCTTGGGGGTGGCTACACCTTC. This sequence encodes CASRGTGTALGGGYTF.